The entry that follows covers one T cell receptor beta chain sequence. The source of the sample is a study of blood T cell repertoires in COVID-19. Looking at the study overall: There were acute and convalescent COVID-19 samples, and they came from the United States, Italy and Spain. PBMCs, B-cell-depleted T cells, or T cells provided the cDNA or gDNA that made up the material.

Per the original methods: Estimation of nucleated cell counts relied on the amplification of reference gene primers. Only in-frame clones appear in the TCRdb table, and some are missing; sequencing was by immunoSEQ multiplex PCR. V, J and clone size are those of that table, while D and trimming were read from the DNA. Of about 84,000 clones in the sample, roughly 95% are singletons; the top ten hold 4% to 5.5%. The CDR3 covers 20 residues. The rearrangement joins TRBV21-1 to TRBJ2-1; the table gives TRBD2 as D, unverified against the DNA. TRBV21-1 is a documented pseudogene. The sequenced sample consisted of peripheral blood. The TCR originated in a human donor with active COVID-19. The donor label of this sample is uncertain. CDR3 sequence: CASSKAGQWLAGAKWNEQFF. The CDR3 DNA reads TGTGCCAGCAGCAAAGCGGGACAGTGGCTAGCGGGAGCCAAATGGAATGAGCAGTTCTTC.